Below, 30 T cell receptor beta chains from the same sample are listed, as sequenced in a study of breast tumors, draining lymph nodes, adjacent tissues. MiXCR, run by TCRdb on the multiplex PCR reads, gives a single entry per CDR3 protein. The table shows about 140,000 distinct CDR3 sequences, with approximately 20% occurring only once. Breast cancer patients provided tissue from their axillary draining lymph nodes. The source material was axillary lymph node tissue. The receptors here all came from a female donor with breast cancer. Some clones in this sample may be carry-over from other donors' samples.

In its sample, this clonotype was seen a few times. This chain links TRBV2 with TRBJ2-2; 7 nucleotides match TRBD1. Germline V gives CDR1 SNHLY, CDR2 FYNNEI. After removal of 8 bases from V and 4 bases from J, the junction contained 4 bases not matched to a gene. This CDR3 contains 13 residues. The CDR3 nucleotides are TGTGCCAGCGACAGGGTTGGCACCGGGGAGCTGTTTTTT. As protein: CASDRVGTGELFF.

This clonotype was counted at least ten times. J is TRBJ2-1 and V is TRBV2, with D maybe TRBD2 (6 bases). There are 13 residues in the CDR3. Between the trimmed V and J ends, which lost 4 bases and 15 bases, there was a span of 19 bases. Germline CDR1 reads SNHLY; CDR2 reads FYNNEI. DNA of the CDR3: TGTGCCAGCAGTGCGGCGTGGAGGGAAGGATGGTTCTTC. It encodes CASSAAWREGWFF.

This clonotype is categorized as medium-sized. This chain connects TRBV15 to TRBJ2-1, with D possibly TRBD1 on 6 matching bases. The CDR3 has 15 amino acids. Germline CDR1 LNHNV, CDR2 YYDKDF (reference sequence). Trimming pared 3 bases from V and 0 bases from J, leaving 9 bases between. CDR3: CATSRDSRSYNEQFF. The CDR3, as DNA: TGTGCCACCAGCAGGGACAGCCGCTCCTACAATGAGCAGTTCTTC.

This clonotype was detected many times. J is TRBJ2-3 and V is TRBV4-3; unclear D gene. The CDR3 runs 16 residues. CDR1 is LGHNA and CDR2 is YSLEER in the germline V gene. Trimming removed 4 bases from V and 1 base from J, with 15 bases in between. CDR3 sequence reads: CASSPRKASGTDTQYF. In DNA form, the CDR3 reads TGCGCCAGCAGCCCACGGAAGGCTTCGGGCACAGATACGCAGTATTTT.

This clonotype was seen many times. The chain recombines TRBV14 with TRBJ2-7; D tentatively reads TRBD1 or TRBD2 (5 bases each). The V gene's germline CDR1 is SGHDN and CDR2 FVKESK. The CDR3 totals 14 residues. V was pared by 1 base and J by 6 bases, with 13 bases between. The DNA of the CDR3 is TGTGCCAGCAGCCAAGTTTACGGGGCAGGCGAGCAGTACTTC. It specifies CASSQVYGAGEQYF.

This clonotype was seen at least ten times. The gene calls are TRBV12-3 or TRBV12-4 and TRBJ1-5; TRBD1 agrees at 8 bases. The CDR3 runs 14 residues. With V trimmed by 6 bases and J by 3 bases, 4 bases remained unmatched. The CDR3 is CASRGQGVNQPQHF. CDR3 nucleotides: TGTGCCAGCAGAGGACAGGGTGTCAATCAGCCCCAGCATTTT.

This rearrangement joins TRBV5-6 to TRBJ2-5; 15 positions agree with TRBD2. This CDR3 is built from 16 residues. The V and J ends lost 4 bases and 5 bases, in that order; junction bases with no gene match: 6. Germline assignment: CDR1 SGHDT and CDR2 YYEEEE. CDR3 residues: CASSRGLAGGEETQYF. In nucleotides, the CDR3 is TGTGCCAGCAGCCGGGGACTAGCGGGAGGAGAGGAGACCCAGTACTTC.

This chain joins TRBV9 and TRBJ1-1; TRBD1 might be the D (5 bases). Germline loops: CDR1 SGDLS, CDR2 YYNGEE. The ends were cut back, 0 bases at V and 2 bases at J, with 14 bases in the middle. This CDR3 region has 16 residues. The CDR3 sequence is CASSVGDPSSNTEAFF. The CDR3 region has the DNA TGTGCCAGCAGCGTAGGGGACCCCAGTAGTAACACTGAAGCTTTCTTT.

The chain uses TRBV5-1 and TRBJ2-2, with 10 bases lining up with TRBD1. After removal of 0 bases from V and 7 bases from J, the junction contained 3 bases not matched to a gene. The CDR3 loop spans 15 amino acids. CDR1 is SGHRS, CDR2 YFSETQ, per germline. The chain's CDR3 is CASSLGQGASGELFF. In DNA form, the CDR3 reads TGCGCCAGCAGCTTGGGACAGGGGGCCAGCGGGGAGCTGTTTTTT.

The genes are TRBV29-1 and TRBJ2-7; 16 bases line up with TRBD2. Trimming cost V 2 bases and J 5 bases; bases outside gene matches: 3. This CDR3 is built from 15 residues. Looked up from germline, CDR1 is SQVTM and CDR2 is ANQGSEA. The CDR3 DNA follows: TGCAGCGTTGAATTGGGACTAGCGGGAGGGCACGAGCAGTACTTC. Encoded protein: CSVELGLAGGHEQYF.

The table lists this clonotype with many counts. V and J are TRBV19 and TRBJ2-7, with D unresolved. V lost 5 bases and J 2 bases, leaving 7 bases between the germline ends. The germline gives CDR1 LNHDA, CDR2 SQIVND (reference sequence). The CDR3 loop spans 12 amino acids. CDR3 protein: CASSASPYEQYF. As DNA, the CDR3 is TGTGCCAGTAGTGCATCGCCCTACGAGCAGTACTTC.

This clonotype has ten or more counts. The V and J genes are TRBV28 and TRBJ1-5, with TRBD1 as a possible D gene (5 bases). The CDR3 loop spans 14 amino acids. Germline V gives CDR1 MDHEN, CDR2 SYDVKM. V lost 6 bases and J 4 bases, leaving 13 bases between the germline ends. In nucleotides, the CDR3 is TGTGCCAGCAGACCCGACAGAGATAATCAGCCCCAGCATTTT. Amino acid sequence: CASRPDRDNQPQHF. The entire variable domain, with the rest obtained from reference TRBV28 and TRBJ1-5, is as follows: DVKVTQSSRYLVKRTGEKVFLECVQDMDHENMFWYRQDPGLGLRLIYFSYDVKMKEKGDIPEGYSVSREKKERFSLILESASTNQTSMYLCASRPDRDNQPQHFGDGTRLSIL.

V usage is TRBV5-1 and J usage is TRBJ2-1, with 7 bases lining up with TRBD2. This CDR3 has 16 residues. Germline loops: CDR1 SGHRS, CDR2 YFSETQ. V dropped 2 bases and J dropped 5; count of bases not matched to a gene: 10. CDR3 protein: CASSFPGGGSHNEQFF. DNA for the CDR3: TGCGCCAGCAGCTTCCCGGGGGGAGGGTCCCACAATGAGCAGTTCTTC.

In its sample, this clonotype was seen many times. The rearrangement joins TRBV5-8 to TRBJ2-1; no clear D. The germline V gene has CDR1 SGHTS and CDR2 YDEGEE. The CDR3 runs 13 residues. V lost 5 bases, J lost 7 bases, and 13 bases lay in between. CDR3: CASSYSPQNEQFF. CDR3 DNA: TGTGCCAGCAGTTACAGCCCGCAAAATGAGCAGTTCTTC. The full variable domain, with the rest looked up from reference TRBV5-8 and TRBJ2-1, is EAGVTQSPTHLIKTRGQQATLRCSPISGHTSVYWYQQALGLGLQFLLWYDEGEERNRGNFPPRFSGRQFPNYSSELNVNALELEDSALYLCASSYSPQNEQFFGPGTRLTVL.

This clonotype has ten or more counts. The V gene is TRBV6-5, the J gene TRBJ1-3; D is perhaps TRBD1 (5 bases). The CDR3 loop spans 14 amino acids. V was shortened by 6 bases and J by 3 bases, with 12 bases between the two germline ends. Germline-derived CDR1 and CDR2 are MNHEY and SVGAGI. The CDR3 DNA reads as TGTGCCAGCAGCCCGGGGGGATATGGAAACACCATATATTTT. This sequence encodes CASSPGGYGNTIYF.

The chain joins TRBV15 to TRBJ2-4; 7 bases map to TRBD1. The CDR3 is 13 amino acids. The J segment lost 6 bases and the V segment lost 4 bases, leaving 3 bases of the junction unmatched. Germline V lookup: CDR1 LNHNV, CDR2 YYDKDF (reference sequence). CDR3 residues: CATSTRQGNIQYF. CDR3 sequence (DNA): TGTGCCACCAGCACCCGACAGGGAAACATTCAGTACTTC.

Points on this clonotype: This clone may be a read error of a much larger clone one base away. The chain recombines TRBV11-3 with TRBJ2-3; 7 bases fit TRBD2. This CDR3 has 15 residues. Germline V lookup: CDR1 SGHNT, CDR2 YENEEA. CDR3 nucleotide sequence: TGTGCCAGCAGCTTAAGGAGGGAGGGCACAGGTACGCAGTATTTT. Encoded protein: CASSLRREGTGTQYF.

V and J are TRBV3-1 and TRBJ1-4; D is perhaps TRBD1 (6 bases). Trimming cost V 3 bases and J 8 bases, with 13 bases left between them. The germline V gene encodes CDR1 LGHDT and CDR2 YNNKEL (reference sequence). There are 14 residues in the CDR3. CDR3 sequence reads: CASSQNKGGEKLFF. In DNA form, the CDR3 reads TGTGCCAGCAGCCAGAATAAGGGGGGCGAAAAACTGTTTTTT.

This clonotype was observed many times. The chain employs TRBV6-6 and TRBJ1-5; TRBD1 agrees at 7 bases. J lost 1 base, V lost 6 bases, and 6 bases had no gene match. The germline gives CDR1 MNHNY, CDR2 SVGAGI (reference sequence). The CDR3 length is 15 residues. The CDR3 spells CASSKRQGSNQPQHF. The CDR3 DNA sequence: TGTGCCAGCAGCAAACGACAGGGAAGCAATCAGCCCCAGCATTTT.

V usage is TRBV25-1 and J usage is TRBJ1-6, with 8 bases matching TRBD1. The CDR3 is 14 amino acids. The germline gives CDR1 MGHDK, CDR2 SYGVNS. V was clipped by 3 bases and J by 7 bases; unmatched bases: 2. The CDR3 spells CASSETGVNSPLHF. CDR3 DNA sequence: TGTGCCAGCAGTGAGACAGGGGTCAATTCACCCCTCCACTTT.

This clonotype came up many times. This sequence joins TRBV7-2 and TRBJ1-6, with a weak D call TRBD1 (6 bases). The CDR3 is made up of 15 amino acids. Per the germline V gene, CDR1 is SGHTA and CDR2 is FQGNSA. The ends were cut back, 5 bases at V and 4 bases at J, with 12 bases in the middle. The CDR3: CASSLSQGYNSPLHF. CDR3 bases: TGTGCCAGCAGCCTCTCTCAGGGGTATAATTCACCCCTCCACTTT. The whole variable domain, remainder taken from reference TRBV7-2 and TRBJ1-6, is GAGVSQSPSNKVTEKGKDVELRCDPISGHTALYWYRQSLGQGLEFLIYFQGNSAPDKSGLPSDRFSAERTGGSVSTLTIQRTQQEDSAVYLCASSLSQGYNSPLHFGNGTRLTVT.

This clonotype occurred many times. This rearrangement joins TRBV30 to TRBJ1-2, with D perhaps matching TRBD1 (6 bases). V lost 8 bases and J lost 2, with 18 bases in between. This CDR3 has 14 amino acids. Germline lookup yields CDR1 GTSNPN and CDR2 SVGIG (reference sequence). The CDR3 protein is CAGTHTGSNYGYTF. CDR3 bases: TGTGCCGGGACTCATACAGGGTCGAACTATGGCTACACCTTC.

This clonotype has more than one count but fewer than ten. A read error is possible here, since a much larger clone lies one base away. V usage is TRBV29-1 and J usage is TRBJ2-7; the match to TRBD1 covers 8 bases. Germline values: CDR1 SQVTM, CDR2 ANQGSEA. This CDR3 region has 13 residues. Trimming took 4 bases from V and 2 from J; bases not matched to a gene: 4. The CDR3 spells CSVGATGAYEQYF. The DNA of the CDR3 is TGCAGCGTTGGGGCGACAGGGGCCTACGAGCAGTACTTC.

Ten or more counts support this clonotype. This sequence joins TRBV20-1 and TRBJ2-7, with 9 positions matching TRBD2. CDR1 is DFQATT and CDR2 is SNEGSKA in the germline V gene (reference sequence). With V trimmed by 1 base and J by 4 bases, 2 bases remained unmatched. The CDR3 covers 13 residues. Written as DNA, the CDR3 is TGCAGTGCTAGAGCTAGCGGGGATTACGAGCAGTACTTC. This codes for CSARASGDYEQYF.

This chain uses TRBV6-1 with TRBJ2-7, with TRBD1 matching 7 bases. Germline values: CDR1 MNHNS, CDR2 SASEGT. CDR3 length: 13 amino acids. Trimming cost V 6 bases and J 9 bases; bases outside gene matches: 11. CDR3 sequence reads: CASRVGTVGGQYF. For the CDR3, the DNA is TGTGCCAGCAGGGTGGGGACAGTTGGCGGGCAGTACTTC.

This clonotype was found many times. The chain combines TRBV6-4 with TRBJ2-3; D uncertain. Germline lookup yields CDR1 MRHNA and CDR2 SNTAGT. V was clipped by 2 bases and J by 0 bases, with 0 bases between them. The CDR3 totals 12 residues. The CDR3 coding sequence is TGTGCCAGCAGTGACAGCACAGATACGCAGTATTTT. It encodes CASSDSTDTQYF.

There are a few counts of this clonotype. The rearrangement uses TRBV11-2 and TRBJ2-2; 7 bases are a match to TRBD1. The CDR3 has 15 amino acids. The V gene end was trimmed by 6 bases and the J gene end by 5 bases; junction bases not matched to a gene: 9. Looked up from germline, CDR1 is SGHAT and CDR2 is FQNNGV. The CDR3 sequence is CASSRSRGLTGELFF. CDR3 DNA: TGTGCCAGCAGTCGCAGCAGGGGGTTAACCGGGGAGCTGTTTTTT.

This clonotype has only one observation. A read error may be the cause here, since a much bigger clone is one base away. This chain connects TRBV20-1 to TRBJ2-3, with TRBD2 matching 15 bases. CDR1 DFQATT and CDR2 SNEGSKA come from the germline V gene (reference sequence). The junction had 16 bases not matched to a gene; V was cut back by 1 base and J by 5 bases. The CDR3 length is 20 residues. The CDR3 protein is CSARVDLRTSGRASLDTQYF. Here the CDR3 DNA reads TGCAGTGCTAGAGTAGACCTACGGACTAGCGGGAGGGCATCTTTAGATACGCAGTATTTT.

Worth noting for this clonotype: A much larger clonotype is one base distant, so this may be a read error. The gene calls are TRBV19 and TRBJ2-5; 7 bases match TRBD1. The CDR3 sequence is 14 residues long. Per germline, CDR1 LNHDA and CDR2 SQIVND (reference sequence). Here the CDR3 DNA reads TGTGCCAGTAGTGGACAGGACAGACAAGGGACCCAGTACTTC. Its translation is CASSGQDRQGTQYF. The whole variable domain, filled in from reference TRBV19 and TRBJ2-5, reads DGGITQSPKYLFRKEGQNVTLSCEQNLNHDAMYWYRQDPGQGLRLIYYSQIVNDFQKGDIAEGYSVSREKKESFPLTVTSAQKNPTAFYLCASSGQDRQGTQYFGPGTRLLVL.

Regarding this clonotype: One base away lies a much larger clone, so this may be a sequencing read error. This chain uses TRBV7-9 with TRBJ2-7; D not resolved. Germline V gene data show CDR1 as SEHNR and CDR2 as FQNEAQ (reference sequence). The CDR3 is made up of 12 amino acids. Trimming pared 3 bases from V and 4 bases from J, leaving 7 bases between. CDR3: CASSFEFYEQYF. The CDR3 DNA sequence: TGTGCCAGCAGCTTTGAGTTTTACGAGCAGTACTTC. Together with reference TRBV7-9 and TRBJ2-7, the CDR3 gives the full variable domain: DTGVSQNPRHKITKRGQNVTFRCDPISEHNRLYWYRQTLGQGPEFLTYFQNEAQLEKSRLLSDRFSAERPKGSFSTLEIQRTEQGDSAMYLCASSFEFYEQYFGPGTRLTVT.